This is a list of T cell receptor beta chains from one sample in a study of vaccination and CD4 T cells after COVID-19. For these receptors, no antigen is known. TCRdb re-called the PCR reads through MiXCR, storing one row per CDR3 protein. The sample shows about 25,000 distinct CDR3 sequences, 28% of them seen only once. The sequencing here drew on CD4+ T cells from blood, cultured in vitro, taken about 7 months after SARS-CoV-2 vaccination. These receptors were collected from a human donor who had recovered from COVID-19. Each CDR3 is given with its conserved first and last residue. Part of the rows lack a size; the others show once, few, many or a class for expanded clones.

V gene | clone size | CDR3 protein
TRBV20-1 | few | CSAFEGPPGGELFF
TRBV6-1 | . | CKSRREGTATSGLYQETQYF
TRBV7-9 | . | CASSFGTAGTGELFF
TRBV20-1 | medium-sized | CSVLSGNQPQHF
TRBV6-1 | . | CASRITGTQPYEQYF
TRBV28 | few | CASSGSGSEAFF
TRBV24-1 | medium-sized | CATSAQLGDQETQYF
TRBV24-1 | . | CATSDSLADSYNEQFF
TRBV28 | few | CASSSDRGLSTDTQYF
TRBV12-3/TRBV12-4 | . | CASSQGGTGSYEQYF
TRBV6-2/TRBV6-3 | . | CASRWAKGDGQPQHF
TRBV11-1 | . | CASSHSGTGTYEQYF
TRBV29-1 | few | CSVSGTDWGTYEQYF
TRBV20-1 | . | CSARRTRRSETQYF
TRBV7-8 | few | CASSLATGARNEAFF
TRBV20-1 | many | CSATQGGNQPQHF